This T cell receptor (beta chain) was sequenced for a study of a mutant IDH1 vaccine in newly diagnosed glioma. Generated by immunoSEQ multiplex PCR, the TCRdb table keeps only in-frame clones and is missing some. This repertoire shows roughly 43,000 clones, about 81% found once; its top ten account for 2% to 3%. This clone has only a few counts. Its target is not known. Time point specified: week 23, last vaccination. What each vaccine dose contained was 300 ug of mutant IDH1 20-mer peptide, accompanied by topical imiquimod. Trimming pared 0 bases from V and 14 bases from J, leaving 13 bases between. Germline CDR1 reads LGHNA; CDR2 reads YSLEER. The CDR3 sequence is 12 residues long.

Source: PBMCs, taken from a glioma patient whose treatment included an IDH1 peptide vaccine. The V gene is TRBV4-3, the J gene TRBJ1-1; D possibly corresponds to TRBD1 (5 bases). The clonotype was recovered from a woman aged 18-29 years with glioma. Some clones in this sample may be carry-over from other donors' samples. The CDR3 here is CASSQDKGNPFF. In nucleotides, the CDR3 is TGCGCCAGCAGCCAAGATAAGGGGAATCCGTTCTTT.